Below, 32 T cell receptor beta chains from the same sample are listed, as sequenced in a study of somatic mutations in cytotoxic T cells in rheumatoid arthritis. Only in-frame clones appear in the TCRdb table, and some are missing; sequencing was by immunoSEQ multiplex PCR. The sample has 15,000 to 20,000 clones, 77% seen once; the top ten hold about 10%. The sample taken for sequencing was CD8+ T cells sorted from blood. These receptors were obtained from an adult with rheumatoid arthritis.

V is TRBV6-5 and J is TRBJ1-1; D gene uncertain. Germline-derived CDR1 and CDR2 are MNHEY and SVGAGI. The ends were cut back, 2 bases at V and 7 bases at J, with 11 bases in the middle. The CDR3 consists of 13 residues. The CDR3 reads CASSYKILGEAFF. For the CDR3, the DNA is TGTGCCAGCAGTTACAAGATCTTGGGTGAAGCTTTCTTT.

The chain couples TRBV5-6 to TRBJ1-1; perhaps TRBD1 as D (5 bases). This CDR3 has 13 amino acids. V dropped 2 bases and J dropped 4 bases, with 9 bases sitting between them. Per the germline V gene, CDR1 is SGHDT and CDR2 is YYEEEE. DNA for the CDR3: TGTGCCAGCAGCTTATCAGGGCCCACTGAAGCTTTCTTT. This translates into CASSLSGPTEAFF.

This clone was detected only once. The CDR3 nucleotides are TGTGCCAGCAGCCCCCAGGGACCCATTAACTATGGCTACACCTTC. It translates to CASSPQGPINYGYTF. The genes are TRBV5-6 and TRBJ1-2; D may be TRBD1 (5 bases). The CDR3 spans 15 residues. The V gene lost 4 bases and the J gene lost 1 base, with 14 bases spanning the gap. Germline loops: CDR1 SGHDT, CDR2 YYEEEE.

This clone was found once. The rearrangement links TRBV5-1 to TRBJ1-1; D is unresolved. V dropped 3 bases and J dropped 4 bases, with 13 bases sitting between them. CDR3 length: 14 residues. Germline CDR1 and CDR2: SGHRS and YFSETQ. CDR3 region: CASSSSVARTEAFF. The CDR3 nucleotides are TGCGCCAGCAGCTCGAGCGTCGCGCGCACTGAAGCTTTCTTT.

The chain employs TRBV28 and TRBJ1-2, with 8 bases fitting TRBD1. The CDR3 is made up of 12 amino acids. From germline, CDR1 is MDHEN and CDR2 SYDVKM. After removal of 4 bases from V and 8 bases from J, the junction contained 3 bases not matched to a gene. The CDR3 nucleotides are TGTGCCAGCAGTTCAGGGGGCCTGGGCTACACCTTC. Its protein is CASSSGGLGYTF.

This chain uses TRBV5-4 with TRBJ1-6, with TRBD1 matching over 7 bases. CDR3 length: 17 residues. Trimming removed 0 bases from V and 2 bases from J; junction bases left unmatched: 5. Germline V gene data show CDR1 as SGHNT and CDR2 as YYREEE (reference sequence). CDR3 nucleotides: TGTGCCAGCAGCTTGGTGGCAGGGGGACCCTATAATTCACCCCTCCACTTT. Translating gives CASSLVAGGPYNSPLHF.

The chain carries TRBV28 and TRBJ2-5; D unresolved. The CDR3 has 11 residues. The germline CDR1 and CDR2 sequences are MDHEN and SYDVKM. The V end was cut by 6 bases, the J end by 4 bases, with 6 bases between. The CDR3 reads CASRGGETQYF. DNA of the CDR3: TGTGCCAGCAGGGGTGGAGAGACCCAGTACTTC.

The V gene is TRBV7-9, the J gene TRBJ2-3, with D unclear. Germline CDR1 and CDR2: SEHNR and FQNEAQ (reference sequence). The V end was cut by 5 bases, the J end by 3 bases, with 6 bases between. The CDR3 sequence is 12 residues long. The CDR3 spells CASSEGTDTQYF. CDR3 bases: TGTGCCAGCAGCGAAGGAACAGATACGCAGTATTTT. Filled out from reference TRBV7-9 and TRBJ2-3, the complete variable domain reads DTGVSQNPRHKITKRGQNVTFRCDPISEHNRLYWYRQTLGQGPEFLTYFQNEAQLEKSRLLSDRFSAERPKGSFSTLEIQRTEQGDSAMYLCASSEGTDTQYFGPGTRLTVL.

The gene calls are TRBV10-3 and TRBJ1-6; D is unresolved. The V end was cut by 4 bases, the J end by 9 bases, with 16 bases between. The CDR3 is made up of 15 amino acids. The germline gives CDR1 ENHRY, CDR2 SYGVKD. CDR3 region: CAISAADIWTSPLHF. CDR3 DNA sequence: TGTGCCATCAGTGCGGCGGATATTTGGACTTCACCCCTCCACTTT.

The rearrangement joins TRBV29-1 to TRBJ1-2; 7 positions match TRBD1. The CDR3 has 16 residues. The J segment lost 3 bases and the V segment lost 1 base, leaving 11 bases of the junction unmatched. CDR1 and CDR2 (germline): SQVTM, ANQGSEA. The CDR3: CSVEGPGTENYYGYTF. DNA of the CDR3: TGCAGCGTTGAAGGGCCAGGGACAGAAAATTACTATGGCTACACCTTC. The complete variable domain, with remaining parts taken from reference TRBV29-1 and TRBJ1-2, reads SAVISQKPSRDICQRGTSLTIQCQVDSQVTMMFWYRQQPGQSLTLIATANQGSEATYESGFVIDKFPISRPNLTFSTLTVSNMSPEDSSIYLCSVEGPGTENYYGYTFGSGTRLTVV.

The chain recombines TRBV13 with TRBJ1-6; D gene uncertain. V was pared by 5 bases and J by 0 bases, with 11 bases between. CDR3 length: 16 residues. CDR1 and CDR2 from the germline V gene are PRHDT and FYEKMQ (reference sequence). The CDR3 DNA reads TGTGCCAGCAGCCTCTACATGAGCTCCTATAATTCACCCCTCCACTTT. It codes for CASSLYMSSYNSPLHF. Full variable domain (remainder filled in from reference TRBV13 and TRBJ1-6): AAGVIQSPRHLIKEKRETATLKCYPIPRHDTVYWYQQGPGQDPQFLISFYEKMQSDKGSIPDRFSAQQFSDYHSELNMSSLELGDSALYFCASSLYMSSYNSPLHFGNGTRLTVT.

This sequence joins TRBV27 and TRBJ1-6; D is unresolved. Trimming took off 3 bases at V and 2 bases at J, with 11 bases between the two ends. The CDR3 is 16 residues long. Germline assignment: CDR1 MNHEY and CDR2 SMNVEV (reference sequence). CDR3 nucleotide sequence: TGTGCCAGCAGTTTTCTTCCAAGGGCCTATAATTCACCCCTCCACTTT. Translated: CASSFLPRAYNSPLHF.

The chain combines TRBV5-1 with TRBJ1-2; TRBD1 agrees at 8 bases. Germline lookup yields CDR1 SGHRS and CDR2 YFSETQ. V was pared by 2 bases and J by 12 bases, with 3 bases of the junction left unmatched. This CDR3 has 11 amino acids. As DNA, the CDR3 is TGCGCCAGCAGCTTTGGACAGGGACACACCTTC. Translating gives CASSFGQGHTF.

V and J are TRBV2 and TRBJ2-3; TRBD2 agrees at 9 bases. V lost 2 bases to trimming and J lost 1 base; unmatched junction nucleotides: 7. The germline CDR1 and CDR2 sequences are SNHLY and FYNNEI. The CDR3 runs 17 residues. CDR3 residues: CASSENSASGGTDTQYF. The CDR3, as DNA: TGTGCCAGCAGTGAAAACTCTGCTAGCGGGGGCACAGATACGCAGTATTTT.

The chain has TRBV6-4 and TRBJ2-1, with 10 positions matching TRBD1. Germline CDR1 MRHNA, CDR2 SNTAGT. V lost 6 bases, J lost 8 bases, and 7 bases stayed unmatched. This CDR3 region has 14 residues. Here the CDR3 reads CASSAGTGADEQFF. The CDR3 DNA follows: TGTGCCAGCAGCGCCGGGACAGGGGCCGATGAGCAGTTCTTC.

CDR3 protein: CASSLGGAGGLLSGANVLTF. The DNA of the CDR3 is TGTGCCAGCTCCCTTGGGGGAGCGGGGGGTCTCCTCTCTGGGGCCAACGTCCTGACTTTC. This chain uses TRBV5-4 with TRBJ2-6, with 9 positions matching TRBD2. Germline-derived CDR1 and CDR2 are SGHNT and YYREEE (reference sequence). With V trimmed by 7 bases and J by 0 bases, 17 bases remained unmatched. The CDR3 length is 20 residues.

The J gene is TRBJ1-3, the V gene TRBV10-3, with D unresolved. Germline V gives CDR1 ENHRY, CDR2 SYGVKD. V was cut by 2 bases and J by 7 bases, with 12 bases left in between. The CDR3 loop spans 14 amino acids. CDR3 sequence: CAISETSRENTIYF. In DNA form, the CDR3 reads TGTGCCATCAGTGAGACAAGCCGGGAGAACACCATATATTTT.

The chain recombines TRBV2 with TRBJ2-1, with 13 bases that match TRBD2. The trim removed 0 bases at V and 5 bases at J, leaving 7 bases unmatched. The CDR3 totals 18 residues. The germline gives CDR1 SNHLY, CDR2 FYNNEI. CDR3 region: CASSEAGLAGAPDNEQFF. The CDR3 DNA reads TGTGCCAGCAGTGAAGCCGGACTAGCGGGGGCTCCCGACAATGAGCAGTTCTTC.

The chain recombines TRBV15 with TRBJ2-7; D is ambiguous. CDR1 LNHNV and CDR2 YYDKDF come from the germline V gene (reference sequence). Trimming removed 3 bases from V and 0 bases from J, with 6 bases in between. CDR3 size: 13 residues. The CDR3 nucleotides read TGTGCCACCAGCAGTTCAGTCTCCTACGAGCAGTACTTC. It translates to CATSSSVSYEQYF.

This chain connects TRBV27 to TRBJ1-2; D unclear. V was cut by 6 bases and J by 6 bases, with 20 bases left in between. The CDR3 is made up of 15 amino acids. Germline values: CDR1 MNHEY, CDR2 SMNVEV (reference sequence). The CDR3 region is CASSLVQAALDGYTF. The CDR3 DNA sequence: TGTGCCAGCAGCCTGGTTCAGGCGGCTTTAGATGGCTACACCTTC.

The rearrangement links TRBV6-6 to TRBJ2-1; 8 bases map to TRBD2. From germline, CDR1 is MNHNY and CDR2 SVGAGI (reference sequence). V shed 8 bases, J shed 7 bases, and the junction held 10 bases outside the gene matches. The CDR3 runs 14 residues. Here the CDR3 reads CASLVAGQQNEQFF. The CDR3 coding sequence is TGTGCCAGCTTGGTAGCGGGGCAACAGAATGAGCAGTTCTTC.

The V and J genes are TRBV6-1 and TRBJ2-2; 12 nucleotides match TRBD2. The CDR3 covers 15 residues. Germline-derived CDR1 and CDR2 are MNHNS and SASEGT. V was pared by 7 bases and J by 5 bases, with 5 bases of the junction left unmatched. CDR3: CASNRLAGETGELFF. In nucleotides, the CDR3 is TGTGCCAGCAACCGACTAGCGGGGGAGACCGGGGAGCTGTTTTTT.

The chain recombines TRBV6-5 with TRBJ2-1, with TRBD2 matching 8 bases. The junction had 6 bases not matched to a gene; V was cut back by 6 bases and J by 2 bases. The CDR3 has 15 amino acids. Germline V lookup: CDR1 MNHEY, CDR2 SVGAGI. The CDR3 DNA follows: TGTGCCAGCAGGCCTTACGGGGGGGCCTACAATGAGCAGTTCTTC. The encoded protein is CASRPYGGAYNEQFF.

The chain is built from TRBV6-5 and TRBJ2-1; 9 bases are a match to TRBD1. With V trimmed by 11 bases and J by 5 bases, 4 bases remained unmatched. CDR3 length equals 12 residues. Germline V gene sequence: CDR1 MNHEY, CDR2 SVGAGI. The CDR3 DNA reads as TGTGCCGCCCGACAGGGGGACAATGAGCAGTTCTTC. This encodes CAARQGDNEQFF.

The chain employs TRBV19 and TRBJ1-2; no reliable D call. The CDR3 extends over 15 amino acids. V dropped 3 bases and J dropped 3 bases, with 14 bases sitting between them. Germline lookup yields CDR1 LNHDA and CDR2 SQIVND (reference sequence). The chain's CDR3 is CASSMLWAEDYGYTF. Here the CDR3 DNA reads TGTGCCAGTAGTATGTTGTGGGCAGAGGACTATGGCTACACCTTC.

This clone has just one count. In nucleotides, the CDR3 is TGTGCCAGCAGCCTTGACCGTATGGTGACTAATGAAAAACTGTTTTTT. Residues: CASSLDRMVTNEKLFF. This chain connects TRBV5-4 to TRBJ1-4; D is unresolved. Germline CDR1 and CDR2: SGHNT and YYREEE (reference sequence). Trimming pared 4 bases from V and 2 bases from J, leaving 15 bases between. The CDR3 loop spans 16 amino acids.

V is TRBV2 and J is TRBJ2-7, with a tentative D call TRBD2 (5 bases). CDR1 is SNHLY, CDR2 FYNNEI, per germline. The CDR3 totals 14 residues. The ends were cut back, 1 base at V and 3 bases at J, with 10 bases in the middle. This CDR3 reads CASSEDREIYEQYF. The CDR3 DNA sequence: TGTGCCAGCAGTGAAGATCGGGAAATCTACGAGCAGTACTTC.

V and J are TRBV19 and TRBJ2-1; D possibly matches TRBD1 or TRBD2 (6 bases each). CDR1 is LNHDA, CDR2 SQIVND, per germline (reference sequence). CDR3 size: 13 residues. V gave up 7 bases and J gave up 4 bases, with 11 bases separating them. CDR3 sequence: CASNPGAYNEQFF. In DNA form, the CDR3 reads TGTGCCAGTAACCCGGGGGCTTACAATGAGCAGTTCTTC. The whole variable domain, remainder taken from reference TRBV19 and TRBJ2-1, is DGGITQSPKYLFRKEGQNVTLSCEQNLNHDAMYWYRQDPGQGLRLIYYSQIVNDFQKGDIAEGYSVSREKKESFPLTVTSAQKNPTAFYLCASNPGAYNEQFFGPGTRLTVL.

Written as DNA, the CDR3 is TGTGCCAGCAGTTTATCGAGAACAGGGGGCGCATTGACCTATGGCTACACCTTC. This translates into CASSLSRTGGALTYGYTF. The gene calls are TRBV27 and TRBJ1-2, with 9 positions matching TRBD1. The germline V gene has CDR1 MNHEY and CDR2 SMNVEV (reference sequence). This CDR3 comprises 18 residues. Germline trimming cut 0 bases from V and 4 bases from J; bases unmatched to any gene: 12.

The chain employs TRBV6-1 and TRBJ1-1, with unresolved D. This CDR3 is 15 amino acids long. Trimming took 1 base from V and 1 from J, leaving 10 bases between them. Germline V gene sequence: CDR1 MNHNS, CDR2 SASEGT. The CDR3 is CASSEGPVGNTEAFF. The CDR3, as DNA: TGTGCCAGCAGTGAAGGGCCGGTAGGGAACACTGAAGCTTTCTTT.

The chain joins TRBV28 to TRBJ2-5; 9 positions match TRBD2. Looked up from germline, CDR1 is MDHEN and CDR2 is SYDVKM. Trimming at V came to 6 bases and at J to 1 base, leaving 6 bases not matched to a gene. CDR3 length equals 15 residues. The CDR3 coding sequence is TGTGCCAGCAGAGAAGGGCGGGGGGGCCAAGAGACCCAGTACTTC. Amino acid sequence: CASREGRGGQETQYF.

The gene calls are TRBV18 and TRBJ1-5; 8 bases are shared with TRBD1. The CDR3 loop spans 19 amino acids. From germline, CDR1 is KGHSH and CDR2 LQKENI. Trimming cost V 2 bases and J 9 bases; bases outside gene matches: 21. The CDR3 loop reads CASSPKLGLRGQGDRPQHF. In DNA, the CDR3 is TGTGCCAGCTCACCAAAATTGGGCCTCAGGGGGCAAGGGGATCGGCCCCAGCATTTT.